One T cell receptor beta chain is described in this entry. Its target is unknown. The PCR was carried out with 60 Vbeta primers and 13 Jbeta primers. Produced via immunoSEQ multiplex PCR; TCRdb's table is partial and in-frame only. The repertoire table contains roughly 77,000 clones. Germline CDR1 is SQVTM and CDR2 is ANQGSEA. This CDR3 region has 13 residues. The data originate from a study of cytomegalovirus exposure and HLA in healthy donors. Study findings and constraints: Productive rates of about 90% or about 30% were seen for most TCR beta V segments in an earlier analysis. A later examination showed that TCR association rates differed by HLA locus, with DRB1 most and HLA-C fewest.

V gene TRBV29-1 combines with J gene TRBJ2-1; D uncertain. The clonotype comes from a female donor in good health and CMV-seropositive. Sequenced sample: PBMCs. The CDR3 sequence: CTATGPSDNEQFF. The DNA of the CDR3 is TGCACAGCAACGGGTCCTTCCGACAATGAGCAGTTCTTC.